The present TCR beta chain was sequenced within a study of metastatic and nonmetastatic thyroid tumors. About the research overall: It was across blood and tumor or nodule tissue from malignant and benign thyroid patients that repertoires were compared.

Prior to thyroid surgery, none of the patients had received any treatment. Authors' methods: Using the CDR3 differences seen across clinicopathological groups, the authors built a distant-metastasis classifier for papillary thyroid cancer, which was meant to discriminate distant-metastatic patients. TCRdb called clones again from the PCR reads with MiXCR. These V and J calls rely on TCRdb rather than the paper's analysis. The data show tens of thousands of clones, approximately 24% seen once. This clone was observed at least ten times. Its antigen is as yet unknown. Whole-study results and caveats: According to reports, the diversity of TCR beta was significantly higher in malignant thyroid tumors than in benign nodules, and this held in both blood and tumor samples.

The CDR3 spans 16 residues. Trimming shortened V by 6 bases and J by 0 bases, and 18 bases separated the two germline ends. CDR1 DFQATT and CDR2 SNEGSKA come from the germline V gene (reference sequence). Specimen: blood. The rearrangement joins TRBV20-1 to TRBJ1-5; D might be TRBD1 (5 bases). This TCR was sampled from a female donor with papillary thyroid cancer or a benign thyroid nodule (not recorded which). Some clones in this sample may be carry-over from other donors' samples. CDR3 protein: CSANFGGILSNQPQHF. The CDR3 bases are TGCAGTGCCAACTTCGGGGGGATTCTTAGCAATCAGCCCCAGCATTTT.